This section outlines one T cell receptor (beta chain) sequence together with its context. The entry originates in a study of blood T cell repertoires in COVID-19. TCRdb keeps only in-frame clones here, not all; method: immunoSEQ multiplex PCR. The data show roughly 100,000 clones, with about four fifths seen just once and 9.5% to 10% held by the top ten. The CDR3 runs to 15 residues. The germline V gene encodes CDR1 LNHDA and CDR2 SQIVND (reference sequence). V shed 4 bases and J shed 1 base, with 11 bases lying between them. This receptor was obtained from a man in his forties or fifties with active or convalescent COVID-19. The sequenced material came from peripheral blood. The V gene is TRBV19, the J gene TRBJ2-1, with D possibly matching TRBD1 (6 bases). The CDR3 spells CASSRTGMSYNEQFF. For the CDR3, the DNA is TGTGCCAGTAGTAGAACAGGGATGTCCTACAATGAGCAGTTCTTC.